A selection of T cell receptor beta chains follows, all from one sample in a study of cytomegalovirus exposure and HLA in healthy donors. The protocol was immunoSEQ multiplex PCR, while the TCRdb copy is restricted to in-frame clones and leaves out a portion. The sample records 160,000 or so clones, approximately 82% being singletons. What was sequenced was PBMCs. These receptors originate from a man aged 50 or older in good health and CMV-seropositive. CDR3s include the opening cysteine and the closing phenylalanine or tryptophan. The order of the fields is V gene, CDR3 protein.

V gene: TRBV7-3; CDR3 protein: CASSSGTGNTGELFF
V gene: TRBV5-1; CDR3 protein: CASSKDLGSGQPQHF
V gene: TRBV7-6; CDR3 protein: CASSLTGTWYF
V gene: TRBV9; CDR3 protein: CASSVDQGGWNTEAFF
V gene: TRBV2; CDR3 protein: CASRESGGTAYEQYF
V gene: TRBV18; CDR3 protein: CASSLKGGGATEAFF
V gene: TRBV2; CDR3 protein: CAGALQGSNQPQHF
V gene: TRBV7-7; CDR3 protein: CASSLAWSEGETQYF
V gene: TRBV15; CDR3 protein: CATSPSNYGYTF
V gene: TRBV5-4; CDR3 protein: CASSLGGRGPNTGELFF
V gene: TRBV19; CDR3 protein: CASSIFYRSVNEKLFF
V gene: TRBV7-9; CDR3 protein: CASSRGTTDTQYF
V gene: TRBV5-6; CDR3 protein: CASSLTTVSGYTF
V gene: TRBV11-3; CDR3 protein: CASSPDSETQYF
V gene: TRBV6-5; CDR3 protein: CASSSTGGGQTQYF
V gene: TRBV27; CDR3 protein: CASSYRPLTGGYTF
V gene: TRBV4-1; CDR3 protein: CASSPGHQGEVETQYF
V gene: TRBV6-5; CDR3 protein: CASSLYTGTGNTIYF
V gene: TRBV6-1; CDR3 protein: CASSRGRGEKLFF
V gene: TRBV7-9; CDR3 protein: CASSPEGDYGYTF
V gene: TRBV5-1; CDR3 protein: CASSLYIGQPNTEAFF
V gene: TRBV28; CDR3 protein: CASTSDTGNTIYF
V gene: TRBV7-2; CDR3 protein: CASSLPVLAHNEQFF
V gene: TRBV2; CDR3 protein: CASSVGSTYSNQPQHF
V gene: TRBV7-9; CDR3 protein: CASRKPGYSGEQFF
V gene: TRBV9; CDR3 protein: CASSVGTSGRNEQFF
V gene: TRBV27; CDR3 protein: CASRRDRGSSNYGYTF
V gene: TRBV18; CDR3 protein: CASSLDRGYEQYF
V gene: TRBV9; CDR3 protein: CASSVEGSGVADTQYF